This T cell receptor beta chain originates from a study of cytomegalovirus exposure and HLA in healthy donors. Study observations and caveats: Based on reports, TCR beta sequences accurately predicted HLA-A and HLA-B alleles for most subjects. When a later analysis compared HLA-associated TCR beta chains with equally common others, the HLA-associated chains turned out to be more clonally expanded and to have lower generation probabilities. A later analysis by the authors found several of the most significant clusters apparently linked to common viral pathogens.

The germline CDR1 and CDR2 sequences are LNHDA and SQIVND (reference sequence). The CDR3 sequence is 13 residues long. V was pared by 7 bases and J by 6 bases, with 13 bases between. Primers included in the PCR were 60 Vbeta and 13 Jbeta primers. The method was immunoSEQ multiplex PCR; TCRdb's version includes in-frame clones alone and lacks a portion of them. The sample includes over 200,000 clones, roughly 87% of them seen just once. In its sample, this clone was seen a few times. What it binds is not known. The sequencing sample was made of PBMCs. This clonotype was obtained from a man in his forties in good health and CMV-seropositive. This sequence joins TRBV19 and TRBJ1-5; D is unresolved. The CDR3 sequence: CASTPAVGQPQHF. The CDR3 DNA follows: TGTGCCAGTACTCCCGCCGTCGGTCAGCCCCAGCATTTT.